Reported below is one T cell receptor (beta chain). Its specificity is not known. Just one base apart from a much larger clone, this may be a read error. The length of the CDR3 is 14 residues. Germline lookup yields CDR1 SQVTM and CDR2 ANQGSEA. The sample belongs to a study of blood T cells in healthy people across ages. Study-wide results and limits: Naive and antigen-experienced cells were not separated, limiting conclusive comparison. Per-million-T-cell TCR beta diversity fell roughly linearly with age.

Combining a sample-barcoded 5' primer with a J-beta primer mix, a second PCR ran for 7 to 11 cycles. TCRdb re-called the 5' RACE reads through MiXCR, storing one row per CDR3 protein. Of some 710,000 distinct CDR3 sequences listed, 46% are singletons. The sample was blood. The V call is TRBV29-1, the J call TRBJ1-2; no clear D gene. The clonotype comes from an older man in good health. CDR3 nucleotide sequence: TGCAGCGTTGACCGTCCTTATTCTAACTGTGGCTACACCTTC. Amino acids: CSVDRPYSNCGYTF. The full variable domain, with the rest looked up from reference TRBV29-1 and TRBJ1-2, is SAVISQKPSRDICQRGTSLTIQCQVDSQVTMMFWYRQQPGQSLTLIATANQGSEATYESGFVIDKFPISRPNLTFSTLTVSNMSPEDSSIYLCSVDRPYSNCGYTFGSGTRLTVV.